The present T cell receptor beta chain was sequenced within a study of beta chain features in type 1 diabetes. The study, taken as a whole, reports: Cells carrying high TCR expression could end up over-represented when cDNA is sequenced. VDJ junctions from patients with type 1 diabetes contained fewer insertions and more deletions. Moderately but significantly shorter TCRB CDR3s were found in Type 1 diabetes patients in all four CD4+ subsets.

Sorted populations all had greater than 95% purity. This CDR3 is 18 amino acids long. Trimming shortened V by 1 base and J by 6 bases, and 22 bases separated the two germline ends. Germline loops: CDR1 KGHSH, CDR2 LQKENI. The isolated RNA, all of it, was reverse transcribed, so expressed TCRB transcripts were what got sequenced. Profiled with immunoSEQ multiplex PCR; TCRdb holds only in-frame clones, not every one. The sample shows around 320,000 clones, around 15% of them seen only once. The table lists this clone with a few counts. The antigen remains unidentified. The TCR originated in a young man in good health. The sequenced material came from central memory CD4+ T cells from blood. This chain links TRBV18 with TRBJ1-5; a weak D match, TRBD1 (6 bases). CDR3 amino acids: CASSPRDVAGGGGQPQHF. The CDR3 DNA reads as TGTGCCAGCTCACCACGGGACGTCGCGGGAGGAGGGGGTCAGCCCCAGCATTTT.